The present T cell receptor beta chain was sequenced within a study of cytotoxic CD8 clonotypes in ibrutinib-treated CLL. Some clones are missing from TCRdb's copy, which holds only in-frame ones; the method was immunoSEQ multiplex PCR. The sample lists roughly 100,000 clones, 70% to 85% occurring once. V gave up 3 bases and J gave up 0 bases, with 6 bases separating them. The CDR3 loop spans 14 amino acids. The V gene's germline CDR1 is SNHLY and CDR2 FYNNEI. The rearrangement uses TRBV2 and TRBJ1-3; D is unresolved. Sequences were derived from PBMCs, sampled after 12 months of ibrutinib treatment. This TCR derives from a human donor with chronic lymphocytic leukemia. The DNA of the CDR3 is TGTGCCAGCAGTGACCTAAGCTCTGGAAACACCATATATTTT. Protein sequence: CASSDLSSGNTIYF.